The 31 T cell receptor beta chains reported below all come from one sample, sequenced in a study of shared clonotypes between healthy human individuals. Here immunoSEQ multiplex PCR was the method, and the copy in TCRdb shows in-frame clones only, minus some. The sample has 1.5 million to 1.9 million clones, around 98% seen once. The sequenced material came from naive CD4+ T cells sorted from blood. Subset specified: CD45RA+ positively selected. All receptors come from a young man in good health.

This clone was observed a single time. This chain joins TRBV9 and TRBJ1-4, with 8 bases fitting TRBD1. With V trimmed by 3 bases and J by 7 bases, 8 bases remained unmatched. In germline, CDR1 is SGDLS, CDR2 YYNGEE. CDR3 length equals 15 residues. For the CDR3, the DNA is TGTGCCAGCAGCGCACGGACAGGGACGGTTGAAAAACTGTTTTTT. The encoded protein is CASSARTGTVEKLFF.

The gene calls are TRBV7-3 and TRBJ2-3, with 9 bases matching TRBD1. The CDR3 consists of 17 residues. Germline CDR1 SGHTA, CDR2 FQGTGA. The junction had 13 bases not matched to a gene; V was cut back by 2 bases and J by 7 bases. CDR3 amino acids: CASSLVGQGLLRHTQYF. CDR3 coding DNA: TGTGCCAGCAGCTTAGTCGGACAGGGGCTTCTTCGGCATACGCAGTATTTT.

J is TRBJ2-5 and V is TRBV5-6; D gene unclear. The CDR3 is made up of 13 amino acids. The germline gives CDR1 SGHDT, CDR2 YYEEEE. V was trimmed by 4 bases and J by 6 bases, leaving 13 bases between them. The CDR3 nucleotides are TGTGCCAGCAGCCAGGACCCTAGACAGACCCAGTACTTC. It is translated as CASSQDPRQTQYF.

The chain carries TRBV28 and TRBJ1-3, with a tentative D call TRBD1 (6 bases). The CDR3 sequence is 17 residues long. Germline assignment: CDR1 MDHEN and CDR2 SYDVKM. The V end lost 7 bases, the J end lost 0 bases, and 19 bases lay between the germline ends. The CDR3 region has the DNA TGTGCCAGCATCCTAGGGGGAGGGACATACTCTGGAAACACCATATATTTT. Translating it yields CASILGGGTYSGNTIYF.

This clone was seen a single time. The genes are TRBV10-2 and TRBJ2-4; D is undetermined. This CDR3 region has 12 residues. Germline assignment: CDR1 WSHSY and CDR2 SAAADI. V dropped 0 bases and J dropped 6 bases, with 3 bases sitting between them. The CDR3 nucleotides read TGCGCCAGCAGTGAGTCGGGAAACATTCAGTACTTC. It translates to CASSESGNIQYF.

The CDR3 nucleotides read TGTGCCAGTAGTAAGGGACTAGCGGGAGTTGGCCCTTTCGGTTCCTACAATGAGCAGTTCTTC. As protein: CASSKGLAGVGPFGSYNEQFF. This sequence joins TRBV19 and TRBJ2-1; 14 bases line up with TRBD2. The CDR3 extends over 21 amino acids. Germline trimming cut 4 bases from V and 1 base from J; bases unmatched to any gene: 15. Germline CDR1 LNHDA, CDR2 SQIVND (reference sequence).

V usage is TRBV9 and J usage is TRBJ2-3; 10 nucleotides align to TRBD2. The CDR3 is made up of 18 amino acids. V shed 0 bases, J shed 0 bases, and the junction held 7 bases outside the gene matches. CDR1 is SGDLS and CDR2 is YYNGEE in the germline V gene. The DNA of the CDR3 is TGTGCCAGCAGCGTAGAACTAGCGGGGAGTACAAGCACAGATACGCAGTATTTT. It specifies CASSVELAGSTSTDTQYF.

This chain links TRBV28 with TRBJ1-2; 8 bases line up with TRBD1. V lost 3 bases, J lost 4 bases, and 7 bases stayed unmatched. This CDR3 is built from 15 residues. Germline CDR1 MDHEN, CDR2 SYDVKM. The CDR3 region is CASSFAGQGPYGYTF. The CDR3 DNA is TGTGCCAGCAGTTTCGCCGGACAGGGACCCTATGGCTACACCTTC.

V is TRBV5-4 and J is TRBJ2-3; 11 positions match TRBD2. Germline CDR1 and CDR2: SGHNT and YYREEE (reference sequence). The junction had 9 bases not matched to a gene; V was cut back by 4 bases and J by 5 bases. The CDR3 has 16 residues. The CDR3 DNA sequence: TGTGCCAGCAGCGGAGGTAGCGGGAGGGCCGGAGATACGCAGTATTTT. Protein product: CASSGGSGRAGDTQYF.

This chain connects TRBV7-9 to TRBJ2-1, with TRBD2 identical over 14 bases. Germline V gene data show CDR1 as SEHNR and CDR2 as FQNEAQ (reference sequence). V was pared by 4 bases and J by 9 bases, with 11 bases of the junction left unmatched. This CDR3 spans 17 amino acids. CDR3 coding DNA: TGTGCCAGCAGCTCCCTAGAGAGACTAGCGGGAGGGGGTGAGCAGTTCTTC. Residues: CASSSLERLAGGGEQFF.

This CDR3 reads CAISEAYRRGSNQPQHF. CDR3 nucleotide sequence: TGTGCCATCAGTGAAGCCTATAGGAGGGGTAGCAATCAGCCCCAGCATTTT. This rearrangement joins TRBV10-3 to TRBJ1-5; TRBD1 is a possible D gene (5 bases). Per germline, CDR1 ENHRY and CDR2 SYGVKD. The CDR3 is made up of 17 amino acids. Trimming stripped 3 bases from V and 0 bases from J, with 15 bases between.

The chain uses TRBV11-2 and TRBJ2-1; TRBD2 aligns across 7 bases. The V segment lost 3 bases and the J segment 4 bases; nucleotides outside the gene matches: 3. The CDR3 sequence is 14 residues long. Germline V gene sequence: CDR1 SGHAT, CDR2 FQNNGV. CDR3 DNA: TGTGCCAGCAGCTTGGGGCGGGGGTACAATGAGCAGTTCTTC. This sequence encodes CASSLGRGYNEQFF.

Turning to this clone: This specimen includes other DNA sequences encoding the same CDR3. This chain joins TRBV20-1 and TRBJ1-2, with D maybe TRBD1 (5 bases). Germline lookup yields CDR1 DFQATT and CDR2 SNEGSKA (reference sequence). The CDR3 consists of 11 residues. Between the trimmed V and J ends, which lost 3 bases and 6 bases, there was a span of 8 bases. The CDR3 nucleotides read TGCAGTGCTAGGGGGGGAGATGGCTACACCTTC. This codes for CSARGGDGYTF.

There are a few counts of this clone. The rearrangement uses TRBV7-2 and TRBJ2-1; 8 bases agree with TRBD2. Looked up from germline, CDR1 is SGHTA and CDR2 is FQGNSA. The length of the CDR3 is 17 residues. The V gene end was trimmed by 1 base and the J gene end by 2 bases; junction bases not matched to a gene: 7. The DNA of the CDR3 is TGTGCCAGCAGCTTAGACTCGGGAGGGTTTACCTACAATGAGCAGTTCTTC. Its protein is CASSLDSGGFTYNEQFF.

The sample holds one count of this clone. The chain is built from TRBV28 and TRBJ1-1; D gene uncertain. The CDR3 has 14 amino acids. Germline lookup yields CDR1 MDHEN and CDR2 SYDVKM. Trimming cost V 1 base and J 5 bases, with 11 bases left between them. CDR3 sequence (DNA): TGTGCCAGCAGTTTATCCTACCCTGGTACTGAAGCTTTCTTT. Protein: CASSLSYPGTEAFF.

In its sample, this clone was seen once. The genes are TRBV27 and TRBJ2-7, with a possible D match to TRBD2 (5 bases). V was pared by 4 bases and J by 1 base, with 11 bases between. The germline CDR1 and CDR2 sequences are MNHEY and SMNVEV (reference sequence). The CDR3 sequence is 14 residues long. Written as DNA, the CDR3 is TGTGCCAGCAGTTCAGAGGGCCATTCCTACGAGCAGTACTTC. Amino acids: CASSSEGHSYEQYF.

The chain employs TRBV18 and TRBJ2-7; 7 bases match TRBD2. Per germline, CDR1 KGHSH and CDR2 LQKENI. This CDR3 region has 14 residues. V gave up 3 bases and J gave up 5 bases; unmatched junction bases: 7. CDR3 DNA: TGTGCCAGCTCACCCGGGATAGCGGGTAACGAGCAGTACTTC. Its protein is CASSPGIAGNEQYF.

This sequence joins TRBV19 and TRBJ1-5, with D possibly TRBD1 on 5 matching bases. This CDR3 is built from 15 residues. V lost 3 bases, J lost 0 bases, and 9 bases lay in between. The V gene's germline CDR1 is LNHDA and CDR2 SQIVND (reference sequence). The CDR3 is CASSMDGGSNQPQHF. CDR3 nucleotide sequence: TGTGCCAGTAGTATGGATGGGGGTAGCAATCAGCCCCAGCATTTT.

This chain joins TRBV9 and TRBJ1-4; D is ambiguous. This CDR3 has 16 residues. Trimming cost V 4 bases and J 0 bases, with 13 bases left between them. CDR1 SGDLS and CDR2 YYNGEE come from the germline V gene. The DNA of the CDR3 is TGTGCCAGCAGCCTAGGACGCCTAGCAACTAATGAAAAACTGTTTTTT. Protein product: CASSLGRLATNEKLFF.

The chain employs TRBV30 and TRBJ1-5; D may be TRBD1 (5 bases). V dropped 3 bases and J dropped 0 bases, with 18 bases sitting between them. CDR1 GTSNPN and CDR2 SVGIG come from the germline V gene (reference sequence). This CDR3 has 17 amino acids. CDR3 coding DNA: TGTGCCTGGAGGGATTGGGGCCCCCTCAATAGCAATCAGCCCCAGCATTTT. Translated: CAWRDWGPLNSNQPQHF. Based on the CDR3 plus reference TRBV30 and TRBJ1-5, the full variable domain is SQTIHQWPATLVQPVGSPLSLECTVEGTSNPNLYWYRQAAGRGLQLLFYSVGIGQISSEVPQNLSASRPQDRQFILSSKKLLLSDSGFYLCAWRDWGPLNSNQPQHFGDGTRLSIL.

This clone showed up just once. The V and J genes are TRBV5-1 and TRBJ1-3; D possibly corresponds to TRBD1 (5 bases). This CDR3 contains 15 residues. Germline CDR1 reads SGHRS; CDR2 reads YFSETQ. V was cut by 0 bases and J by 2 bases, with 9 bases left in between. As DNA, the CDR3 is TGCGCCAGCAGCTTGGCGGGAGGGGCTGGAAACACCATATATTTT. Its translation: CASSLAGGAGNTIYF.

The chain is built from TRBV9 and TRBJ2-5; weak D call: TRBD1 (5 bases). The CDR3 is made up of 17 amino acids. V lost 0 bases, J lost 0 bases, and 15 bases lay in between. The V gene's germline CDR1 is SGDLS and CDR2 YYNGEE. DNA of the CDR3: TGTGCCAGCAGCGTAGGTCTGGGCAGGGCCTACCAAGAGACCCAGTACTTC. Translation: CASSVGLGRAYQETQYF. Together with reference TRBV9 and TRBJ2-5, the CDR3 gives the full variable domain: DSGVTQTPKHLITATGQRVTLRCSPRSGDLSVYWYQQSLDQGLQFLIQYYNGEERAKGNILERFSAQQFPDLHSELNLSSLELGDSALYFCASSVGLGRAYQETQYFGPGTRLLVL.

With regard to this clone: One junction end disagrees with the germline gene, perhaps due to a read error. The chain links TRBV19 to TRBJ2-7, with 7 bases matching TRBD2. CDR3 length equals 15 residues. Germline CDR1 and CDR2: LNHDA and SQIVND (reference sequence). The chain's CDR3 is CASSIVGREGYEQYF. CDR3 bases: TGTGCCAGCAGTATTGTTGGCAGGGAGGGCTACGAGCAGTACTTC. Full variable domain (missing parts from reference TRBV19 and TRBJ2-7): DGGITQSPKYLFRKEGQNVTLSCEQNLNHDAMYWYRQDPGQGLRLIYYSQIVNDFQKGDIAEGYSVSREKKESFPLTVTSAQKNPTAFYLCASSIVGREGYEQYFGPGTRLTVT.

The chain joins TRBV6-5 to TRBJ1-5, with no clear D. The CDR3 covers 15 residues. Per germline, CDR1 MNHEY and CDR2 SVGAGI. Trimming stripped 0 bases from V and 0 bases from J, with 6 bases between. This chain's CDR3 is CASSYSEYSNQPQHF. CDR3 coding DNA: TGTGCCAGCAGTTACTCAGAGTATAGCAATCAGCCCCAGCATTTT.

The V call is TRBV4-1, the J call TRBJ2-4; 9 bases fit TRBD1. Germline-derived CDR1 and CDR2 are MGHRA and YSYEKL. CDR3 length equals 12 residues. The V and J ends lost 2 bases and 11 bases, in that order; junction bases with no gene match: 1. CDR3 DNA sequence: TGCGCCAGCAGCCAAACAGGGGGCTTTCAGTACTTC. Translated, it gives CASSQTGGFQYF.

On this clone: Other DNA sequences in the same sample also yield this CDR3. The chain couples TRBV5-1 to TRBJ1-2, with 9 bases fitting TRBD1. Looked up from germline, CDR1 is SGHRS and CDR2 is YFSETQ. V was pared by 4 bases and J by 2 bases, with 3 bases of the junction left unmatched. This CDR3 spans 14 amino acids. Here the CDR3 DNA reads TGCGCCAGCAGCCAGGGACAGGGAAACTATGGCTACACCTTC. Protein product: CASSQGQGNYGYTF.

The chain employs TRBV6-1 and TRBJ2-2; perhaps TRBD1 as D (5 bases). Per the germline V gene, CDR1 is MNHNS and CDR2 is SASEGT. With 5 bases removed from V and 4 bases from J, the gap between germline ends came to 11 bases. The length of the CDR3 is 14 residues. The CDR3 here is CASSRRGGTGELFF. In DNA form, the CDR3 reads TGTGCCAGCAGTCGAAGGGGTGGCACCGGGGAGCTGTTTTTT.

In its sample, this clone was seen a few times. The chain employs TRBV14 and TRBJ1-1; unclear D gene. Germline CDR1 is SGHDN and CDR2 is FVKESK. V was pared by 0 bases and J by 1 base, with 6 bases between. CDR3 length: 14 residues. The CDR3 region is CASSQELGNTEAFF. Written as DNA, the CDR3 is TGTGCCAGCAGCCAAGAACTGGGGAACACTGAAGCTTTCTTT.

This chain uses TRBV18 with TRBJ1-5; 7 bases are a match to TRBD1. Germline trimming cut 6 bases from V and 4 bases from J; bases unmatched to any gene: 6. From germline, CDR1 is KGHSH and CDR2 LQKENI. The CDR3 sequence is 14 residues long. The CDR3 region has the DNA TGTGCCAGCTCCTCCGGGACAGTGAATCAGCCCCAGCATTTT. It codes for CASSSGTVNQPQHF.

The rearrangement joins TRBV29-1 to TRBJ2-3; D possibly uses TRBD1 or TRBD2 (6 bases each). Trimming took off 7 bases at V and 0 bases at J, with 14 bases between the two ends. In germline, CDR1 is SQVTM, CDR2 ANQGSEA. This CDR3 spans 14 amino acids. The CDR3 coding sequence is TGCAGCGCGGGAGAACAGGGCAGCACAGATACGCAGTATTTT. It codes for CSAGEQGSTDTQYF.

The chain employs TRBV7-9 and TRBJ2-3; 8 bases align to TRBD2. Trimming cost V 4 bases and J 0 bases; bases outside gene matches: 0. This CDR3 has 14 amino acids. Germline assignment: CDR1 SEHNR and CDR2 FQNEAQ (reference sequence). CDR3 in amino acids: CASSSGGSTDTQYF. Written as DNA, the CDR3 is TGTGCCAGCAGCTCGGGGGGGAGCACAGATACGCAGTATTTT.